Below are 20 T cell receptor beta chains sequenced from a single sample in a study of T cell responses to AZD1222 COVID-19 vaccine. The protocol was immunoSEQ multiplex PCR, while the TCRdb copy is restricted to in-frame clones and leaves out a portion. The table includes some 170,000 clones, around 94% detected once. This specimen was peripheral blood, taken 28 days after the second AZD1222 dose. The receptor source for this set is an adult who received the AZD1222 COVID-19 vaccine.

The CDR3 loop reads CASSSSRGGNEQFF. CDR3 sequence (DNA): TGTGCCAGCAGCTCTTCCAGGGGGGGGAATGAGCAGTTCTTC. The rearrangement links TRBV11-2 to TRBJ2-1; D tentatively fits TRBD1 or TRBD2 (7 bases each). V lost 4 bases and J lost 7, with 14 bases in between. CDR1 and CDR2 from the germline V gene are SGHAT and FQNNGV. CDR3 length equals 14 residues.

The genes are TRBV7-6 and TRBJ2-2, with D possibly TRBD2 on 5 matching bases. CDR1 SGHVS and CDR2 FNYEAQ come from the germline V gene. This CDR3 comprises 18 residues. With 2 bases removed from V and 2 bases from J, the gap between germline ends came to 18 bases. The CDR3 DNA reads TGTGCCAGCAGCTTATCTTGGAAGAGCGGAGCCAACACCGGGGAGCTGTTTTTT. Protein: CASSLSWKSGANTGELFF.

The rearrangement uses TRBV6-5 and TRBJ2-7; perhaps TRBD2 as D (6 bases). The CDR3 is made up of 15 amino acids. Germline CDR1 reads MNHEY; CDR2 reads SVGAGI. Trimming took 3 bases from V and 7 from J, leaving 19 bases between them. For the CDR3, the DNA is TGTGCCAGCAGTTATAGGGGACCCGGTGGGGGGGAGCAGTACTTC. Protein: CASSYRGPGGGEQYF.

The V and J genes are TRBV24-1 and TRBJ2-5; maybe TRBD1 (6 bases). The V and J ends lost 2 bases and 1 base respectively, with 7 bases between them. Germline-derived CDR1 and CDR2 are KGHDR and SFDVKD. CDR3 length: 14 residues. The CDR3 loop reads CATSDWTVQETQYF. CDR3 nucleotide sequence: TGTGCCACCAGTGATTGGACAGTCCAAGAGACCCAGTACTTC.

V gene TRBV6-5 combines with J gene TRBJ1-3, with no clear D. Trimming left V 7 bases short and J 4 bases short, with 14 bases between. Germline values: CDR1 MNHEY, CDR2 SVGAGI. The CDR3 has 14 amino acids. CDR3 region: CASTDLGGGNTIYF. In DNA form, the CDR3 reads TGTGCCAGCACAGACCTCGGTGGGGGAAACACCATATATTTT.

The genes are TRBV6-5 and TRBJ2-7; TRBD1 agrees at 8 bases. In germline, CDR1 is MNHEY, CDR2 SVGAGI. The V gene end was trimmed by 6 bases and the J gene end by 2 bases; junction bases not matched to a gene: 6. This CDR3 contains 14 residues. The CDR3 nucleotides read TGTGCCAGCAGCGCCGGGACAGGCCCCTACGAGCAGTACTTC. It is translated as CASSAGTGPYEQYF.

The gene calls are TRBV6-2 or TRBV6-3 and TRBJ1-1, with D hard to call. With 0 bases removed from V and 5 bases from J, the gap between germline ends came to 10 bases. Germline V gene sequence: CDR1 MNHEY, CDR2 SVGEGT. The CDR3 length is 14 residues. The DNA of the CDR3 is TGTGCCAGCAGTTACTCTGGGGTGGGGACTGAAGCTTTCTTT. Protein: CASSYSGVGTEAFF.

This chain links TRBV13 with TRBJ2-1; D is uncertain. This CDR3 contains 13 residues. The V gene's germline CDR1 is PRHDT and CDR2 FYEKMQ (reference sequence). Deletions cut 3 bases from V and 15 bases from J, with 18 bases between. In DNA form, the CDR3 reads TGTGCCAGCAGCTTTGGGGTTGTTGCCCGGATGTTCTTC. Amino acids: CASSFGVVARMFF. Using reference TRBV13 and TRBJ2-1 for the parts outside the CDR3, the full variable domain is AAGVIQSPRHLIKEKRETATLKCYPIPRHDTVYWYQQGPGQDPQFLISFYEKMQSDKGSIPDRFSAQQFSDYHSELNMSSLELGDSALYFCASSFGVVARMFFGPGTRLTVL.

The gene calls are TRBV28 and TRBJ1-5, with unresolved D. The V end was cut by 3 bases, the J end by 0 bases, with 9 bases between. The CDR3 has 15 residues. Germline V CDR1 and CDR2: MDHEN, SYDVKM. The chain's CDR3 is CASSFRENSNQPQHF. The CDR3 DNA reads TGTGCCAGCAGTTTTCGGGAAAATAGCAATCAGCCCCAGCATTTT. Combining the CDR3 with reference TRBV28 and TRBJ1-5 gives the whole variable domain DVKVTQSSRYLVKRTGEKVFLECVQDMDHENMFWYRQDPGLGLRLIYFSYDVKMKEKGDIPEGYSVSREKKERFSLILESASTNQTSMYLCASSFRENSNQPQHFGDGTRLSIL.

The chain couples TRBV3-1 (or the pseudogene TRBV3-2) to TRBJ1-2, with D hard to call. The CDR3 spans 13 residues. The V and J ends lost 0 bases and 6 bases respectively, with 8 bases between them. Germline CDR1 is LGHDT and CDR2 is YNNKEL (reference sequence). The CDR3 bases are TGTGCCAGCAGCCAAGATTACGGGAATGGCTACACCTTC. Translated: CASSQDYGNGYTF.

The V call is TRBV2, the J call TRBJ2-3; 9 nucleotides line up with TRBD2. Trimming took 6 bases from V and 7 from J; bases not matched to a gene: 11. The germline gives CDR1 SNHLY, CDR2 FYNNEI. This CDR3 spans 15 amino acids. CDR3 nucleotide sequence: TGTGCCAGCAGGGTTTTAGCGGGAGAACGGTATACGCAGTATTTT. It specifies CASRVLAGERYTQYF.

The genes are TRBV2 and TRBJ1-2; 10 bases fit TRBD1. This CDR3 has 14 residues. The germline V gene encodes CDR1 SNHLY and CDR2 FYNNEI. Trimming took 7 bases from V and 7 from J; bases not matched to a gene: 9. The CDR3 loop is CASTPGQGRTGYTF. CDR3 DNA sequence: TGTGCCAGCACCCCGGGACAGGGGAGGACTGGCTACACCTTC.

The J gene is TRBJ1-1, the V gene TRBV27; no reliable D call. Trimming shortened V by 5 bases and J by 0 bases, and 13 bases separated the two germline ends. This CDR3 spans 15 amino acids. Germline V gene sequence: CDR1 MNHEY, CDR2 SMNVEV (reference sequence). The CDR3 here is CASSAYRELNTEAFF. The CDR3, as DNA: TGTGCCAGCAGTGCCTACCGGGAATTGAACACTGAAGCTTTCTTT.

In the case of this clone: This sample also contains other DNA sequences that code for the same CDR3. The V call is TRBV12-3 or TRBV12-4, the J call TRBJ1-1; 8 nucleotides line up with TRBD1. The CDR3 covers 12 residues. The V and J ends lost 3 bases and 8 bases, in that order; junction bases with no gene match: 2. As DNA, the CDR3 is TGTGCCAGCAGTTTGTGGGACAGGGAAGCTTTCTTT. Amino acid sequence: CASSLWDREAFF.

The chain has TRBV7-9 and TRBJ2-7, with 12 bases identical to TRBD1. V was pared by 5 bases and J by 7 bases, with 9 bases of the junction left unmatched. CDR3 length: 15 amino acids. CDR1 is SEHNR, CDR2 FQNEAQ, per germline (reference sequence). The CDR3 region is CASSHPGTGGWEQYF. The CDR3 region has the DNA TGTGCCAGCAGCCACCCCGGGACAGGGGGCTGGGAGCAGTACTTC.

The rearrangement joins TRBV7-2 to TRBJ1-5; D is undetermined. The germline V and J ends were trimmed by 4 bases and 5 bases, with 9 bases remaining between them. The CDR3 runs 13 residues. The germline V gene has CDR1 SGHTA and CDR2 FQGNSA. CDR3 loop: CASSSDLYQPQHF. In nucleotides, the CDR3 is TGTGCCAGCAGCTCGGACCTCTATCAGCCCCAGCATTTT.

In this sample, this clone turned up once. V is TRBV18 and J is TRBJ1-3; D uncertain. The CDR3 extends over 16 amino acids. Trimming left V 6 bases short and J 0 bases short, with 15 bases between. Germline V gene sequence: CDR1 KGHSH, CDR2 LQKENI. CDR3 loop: CASSTTSIPSGNTIYF. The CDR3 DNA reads TGTGCCAGCTCTACGACGAGCATTCCCTCTGGAAACACCATATATTTT.

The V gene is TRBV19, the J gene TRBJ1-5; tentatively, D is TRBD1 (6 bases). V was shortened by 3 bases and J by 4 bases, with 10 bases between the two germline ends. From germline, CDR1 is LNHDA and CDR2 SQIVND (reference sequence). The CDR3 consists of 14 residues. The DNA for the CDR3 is TGTGCCAGTAGTATCGGACAGCCGAATCAGCCCCAGCATTTT. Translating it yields CASSIGQPNQPQHF.

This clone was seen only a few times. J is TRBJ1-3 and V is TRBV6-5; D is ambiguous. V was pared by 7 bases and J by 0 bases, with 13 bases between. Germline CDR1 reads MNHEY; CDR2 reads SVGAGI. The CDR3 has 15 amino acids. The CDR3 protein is CASTSLGHSGNTIYF. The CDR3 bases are TGTGCCAGCACCAGCCTGGGTCACTCTGGAAACACCATATATTTT.

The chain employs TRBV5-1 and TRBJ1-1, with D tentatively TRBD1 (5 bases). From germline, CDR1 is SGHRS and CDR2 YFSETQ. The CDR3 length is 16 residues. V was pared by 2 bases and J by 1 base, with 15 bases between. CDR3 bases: TGCGCCAGCAGCTTCGCCCGGACGGACAAGAACACTGAAGCTTTCTTT. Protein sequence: CASSFARTDKNTEAFF.